These 24 T cell receptor beta chains were sequenced from one sample in a study of cytomegalovirus exposure and HLA in healthy donors. Researchers ran the PCR with 60 Vbeta and 13 Jbeta primers. Sequencing used immunoSEQ multiplex PCR; TCRdb keeps in-frame clones, though not all of them. The table includes tens of thousands of clones, 80% to 90% detected once. Sequenced sample: PBMCs. All receptors derive from a woman under 40 in good health and CMV-seronegative.

DNA of the CDR3: TGTGCCAGCAGCGCGAGAGGGATCTATAATTCACCCCTCCACTTT. Translating it yields CASSARGIYNSPLHF. The gene calls are TRBV7-8 and TRBJ1-6; D is ambiguous. The CDR3 is 15 amino acids. Trimming cost V 5 bases and J 3 bases, with 11 bases left between them. Germline V gives CDR1 SGHVS, CDR2 FQNEAQ.

V and J are TRBV11-2 and TRBJ2-1; no firm D call. V shed 6 bases and J shed 7 bases, with 10 bases lying between them. The CDR3 is made up of 12 amino acids. Germline CDR1 reads SGHAT; CDR2 reads FQNNGV. The CDR3 DNA follows: TGTGCCAGCAGTTCCACAGATAATGAGCAGTTCTTC. It is translated as CASSSTDNEQFF. Filled out from reference TRBV11-2 and TRBJ2-1, the complete variable domain reads EAGVAQSPRYKIIEKRQSVAFWCNPISGHATLYWYQQILGQGPKLLIQFQNNGVVDDSQLPKDRFSAERLKGVDSTLKIQPAKLEDSAVYLCASSSTDNEQFFGPGTRLTVL.

This clone has a single count. This chain uses TRBV25-1 with TRBJ1-1; D perhaps matches TRBD1 (5 bases). Germline loops: CDR1 MGHDK, CDR2 SYGVNS. V was trimmed by 6 bases and J by 0 bases, leaving 20 bases between them. CDR3 length: 17 amino acids. This CDR3 is CASSGWGDSLMNTEAFF. For the CDR3, the DNA is TGTGCCAGCAGCGGGTGGGGGGATTCGCTGATGAACACTGAAGCTTTCTTT.

To note about this clone: The same CDR3 also results from other DNA sequences found in this sample. The chain is built from TRBV6-5 and TRBJ1-3, with TRBD1 identical over 7 bases. CDR3 length: 14 residues. The J segment lost 2 bases and the V segment lost 6 bases, leaving 4 bases of the junction unmatched. CDR1 and CDR2 from the germline V gene are MNHEY and SVGAGI. CDR3 DNA sequence: TGTGCCAGCAGCTACGGGACAGCTGGAAACACCATATATTTT. Encoded protein: CASSYGTAGNTIYF.

This clone was counted once. This sequence joins TRBV14 and TRBJ1-2; D perhaps matches TRBD1 (5 bases). With 0 bases removed from V and 3 bases from J, the gap between germline ends came to 14 bases. The CDR3 consists of 16 residues. Germline V CDR1 and CDR2: SGHDN, FVKESK. The CDR3 region has the DNA TGTGCCAGCAGCCAAGATCTGTGGGGAGGGGACTATGGCTACACCTTC. Protein: CASSQDLWGGDYGYTF.

V is TRBV19 and J is TRBJ1-1; 9 nucleotides line up with TRBD1. Looked up from germline, CDR1 is LNHDA and CDR2 is SQIVND (reference sequence). The V gene end was trimmed by 4 bases and the J gene end by 5 bases; junction bases not matched to a gene: 11. The CDR3 has 16 residues. This chain's CDR3 is CASSSEQGAKMTEAFF. The CDR3 coding sequence is TGTGCCAGTAGTAGTGAACAGGGGGCAAAGATGACTGAAGCTTTCTTT.

This clone was observed a single time. The CDR3 sequence is CASSLRLANNEQFF. For the CDR3, the DNA is TGTGCCAGCAGCTTGAGACTAGCGAACAATGAGCAGTTCTTC. The J gene is TRBJ2-1, the V gene TRBV5-6; TRBD2 matches 8 bases. Trimming cost V 1 base and J 5 bases; bases outside gene matches: 2. There are 14 residues in the CDR3. The germline V gene encodes CDR1 SGHDT and CDR2 YYEEEE.

The chain uses TRBV5-1 and TRBJ1-6; TRBD1 aligns across 9 bases. Losses at the gene ends were 0 bases for V and 9 bases for J; bases not matched to a gene: 4. This CDR3 has 15 amino acids. The germline CDR1 and CDR2 sequences are SGHRS and YFSETQ. The CDR3 loop is CASSLGDRVSSPLHF. Here the CDR3 DNA reads TGCGCCAGCAGCTTGGGGGACAGGGTTTCTTCACCCCTCCACTTT.

This clone was detected only a few times. V and J are TRBV11-2 and TRBJ1-1; D remains ambiguous. With 5 bases removed from V and 11 bases from J, the gap between germline ends came to 12 bases. Germline assignment: CDR1 SGHAT and CDR2 FQNNGV. The CDR3 contains 11 residues. The CDR3 reads CASSPGMPAFF. The CDR3 DNA is TGTGCCAGCAGCCCCGGGATGCCCGCTTTCTTT.

This clone was seen more than once but under ten times. This chain uses TRBV11-3 with TRBJ1-1, with D unresolved. CDR1 and CDR2 from the germline V gene are SGHNT and YENEEA. V shed 6 bases and J shed 0 bases, with 8 bases lying between them. The CDR3 is made up of 13 amino acids. DNA for the CDR3: TGTGCCAGCAGTGTAGAAGTGAACACTGAAGCTTTCTTT. As protein: CASSVEVNTEAFF.

The genes are TRBV7-2 and TRBJ2-7; D might be TRBD1 (5 bases). The CDR3 has 15 residues. V was cut by 1 base and J by 1 base, with 11 bases left in between. Germline V gene data show CDR1 as SGHTA and CDR2 as FQGNSA. In DNA form, the CDR3 reads TGTGCCAGCAGCTTAGGGACATCCTCTTCCTACGAGCAGTACTTC. Translated: CASSLGTSSSYEQYF. The full variable domain, completed using reference TRBV7-2 and TRBJ2-7, is GAGVSQSPSNKVTEKGKDVELRCDPISGHTALYWYRQSLGQGLEFLIYFQGNSAPDKSGLPSDRFSAERTGGSVSTLTIQRTQQEDSAVYLCASSLGTSSSYEQYFGPGTRLTVT.

The chain carries TRBV12-5 and TRBJ2-4; tentative D call: TRBD2 (7 bases). There are 14 residues in the CDR3. V lost 2 bases and J lost 9, with 14 bases in between. In germline, CDR1 is LGHNT, CDR2 FRNRAP. CDR3 amino acids: CASGLRGAGGIQYF. The CDR3 DNA follows: TGTGCTAGTGGTTTGCGGGGGGCAGGTGGCATTCAGTACTTC.

The rearrangement uses TRBV11-3 and TRBJ2-5; TRBD2 aligns across 9 bases. Trimming removed 2 bases from V and 3 bases from J; junction bases left unmatched: 10. Germline CDR1 reads SGHNT; CDR2 reads YENEEA. This CDR3 region has 17 residues. Here the CDR3 reads CASSLLKWRGGEETQYF. CDR3 coding DNA: TGTGCCAGCAGCTTATTAAAGTGGCGGGGGGGAGAAGAGACCCAGTACTTC.

This clone was recorded only once. The germline gene is not matched at one end of the junction; a read error may be the cause. The rearrangement links TRBV7-9 to TRBJ1-6; D gene uncertain. The CDR3 length is 15 residues. In germline, CDR1 is SEHNR, CDR2 FQNEAQ (reference sequence). CDR3 coding DNA: TGTTCCAGCAGCTTAGGCAGCGGATCTGATTCACCCCTCCACTTT. It codes for CSSSLGSGSDSPLHF.

CDR3 nucleotide sequence: TGTGCCAGCACCTCAAGGACAGGGAGCAATCAGCCCCAGCATTTT. This encodes CASTSRTGSNQPQHF. The chain carries TRBV2 and TRBJ1-5; 8 bases are shared with TRBD1. This CDR3 spans 15 amino acids. V dropped 7 bases and J dropped 1; count of bases not matched to a gene: 6. Germline V gene sequence: CDR1 SNHLY, CDR2 FYNNEI.

This chain connects TRBV2 to TRBJ2-7; unclear D gene. V shed 1 base and J shed 6 bases, with 13 bases lying between them. Germline lookup yields CDR1 SNHLY and CDR2 FYNNEI. CDR3 length equals 14 residues. Here the CDR3 DNA reads TGTGCCAGCAGTGAAGGGCGGCCTCAACCCGAGCAGTACTTC. Protein sequence: CASSEGRPQPEQYF. The full variable domain, its missing parts supplied by reference TRBV2 and TRBJ2-7, is EPEVTQTPSHQVTQMGQEVILRCVPISNHLYFYWYRQILGQKVEFLVSFYNNEISEKSEIFDDQFSVERPDGSNFTLKIRSTKLEDSAMYFCASSEGRPQPEQYFGPGTRLTVT.

Only a few counts were recorded for this clone. The DNA for the CDR3 is TGTGCCAGCAGTTACTCGTTGGGGGCCAGTGAGCAGTTCTTC. Its translation is CASSYSLGASEQFF. This chain joins TRBV6-6 and TRBJ2-1; the D gene is possibly TRBD1 (6 bases). CDR3 size: 14 residues. V shed 0 bases and J shed 9 bases, with 12 bases lying between them. The V gene's germline CDR1 is MNHNY and CDR2 SVGAGI (reference sequence).

The rearrangement links TRBV7-9 to TRBJ2-5; 7 nucleotides match TRBD1. The length of the CDR3 is 14 residues. The J segment lost 1 base and the V segment lost 3 bases, leaving 2 bases of the junction unmatched. Germline assignment: CDR1 SEHNR and CDR2 FQNEAQ (reference sequence). The CDR3 region is CASSFRDSQETQYF. CDR3 bases: TGTGCCAGCAGCTTCCGGGACAGCCAAGAGACCCAGTACTTC.

This chain joins TRBV11-3 and TRBJ1-4; possible D gene TRBD1, 6 bases. V was clipped by 4 bases and J by 5 bases, with 11 bases between them. Germline V CDR1 and CDR2: SGHNT, YENEEA. The CDR3 sequence is 14 residues long. The CDR3 coding sequence is TGTGCCAGCAGCTCGAGGGGGGGAAATGAAAAACTGTTTTTT. As protein: CASSSRGGNEKLFF.

There are a few counts of this clone. V usage is TRBV6-1 and J usage is TRBJ1-4; 7 bases line up with TRBD1. Germline-derived CDR1 and CDR2 are MNHNS and SASEGT. There are 11 residues in the CDR3. J gave up 11 bases and V 6 bases, and 3 bases lay outside the gene matches. CDR3 region: CASRGQVKLFF. In nucleotides, the CDR3 is TGTGCCAGCAGAGGACAGGTGAAACTGTTTTTT.

The chain employs TRBV2 and TRBJ1-1, with a weak D call TRBD1 (6 bases). V lost 2 bases and J lost 3, with 10 bases in between. Germline V CDR1 and CDR2: SNHLY, FYNNEI. The CDR3 has 14 amino acids. The CDR3 here is CASSERGGYTEAFF. The CDR3 DNA sequence: TGTGCCAGCAGTGAAAGGGGGGGTTACACTGAAGCTTTCTTT. Looking up the rest from reference TRBV2 and TRBJ1-1 gives the full variable domain: EPEVTQTPSHQVTQMGQEVILRCVPISNHLYFYWYRQILGQKVEFLVSFYNNEISEKSEIFDDQFSVERPDGSNFTLKIRSTKLEDSAMYFCASSERGGYTEAFFGQGTRLTVV.

The chain carries TRBV7-2 and TRBJ1-5; D uncertain. CDR3 size: 13 residues. From germline, CDR1 is SGHTA and CDR2 FQGNSA. CDR3 residues: CASQTGSNQPQHF. The CDR3, as DNA: TGTGCGAGCCAAACGGGTAGCAATCAGCCCCAGCATTTT.

The chain combines TRBV28 with TRBJ1-5; 10 bases are shared with TRBD1. Germline V gene data show CDR1 as MDHEN and CDR2 as SYDVKM. Trimming removed 5 bases from V and 2 bases from J; junction bases left unmatched: 12. The CDR3 covers 18 residues. CDR3 residues: CASSPPGQGFGGNQPQHF. As DNA, the CDR3 is TGTGCCAGCAGTCCTCCGGGACAGGGGTTTGGTGGCAATCAGCCCCAGCATTTT.

The chain carries TRBV5-1 and TRBJ2-1, with TRBD1 matching over 8 bases. Trimming took 2 bases from V and 4 from J; bases not matched to a gene: 14. The CDR3 covers 18 residues. Germline V gives CDR1 SGHRS, CDR2 YFSETQ. CDR3: CASSFGLGKDREYNEQFF. The CDR3 DNA reads as TGCGCCAGCAGCTTTGGTCTGGGTAAGGACAGGGAATACAATGAGCAGTTCTTC.